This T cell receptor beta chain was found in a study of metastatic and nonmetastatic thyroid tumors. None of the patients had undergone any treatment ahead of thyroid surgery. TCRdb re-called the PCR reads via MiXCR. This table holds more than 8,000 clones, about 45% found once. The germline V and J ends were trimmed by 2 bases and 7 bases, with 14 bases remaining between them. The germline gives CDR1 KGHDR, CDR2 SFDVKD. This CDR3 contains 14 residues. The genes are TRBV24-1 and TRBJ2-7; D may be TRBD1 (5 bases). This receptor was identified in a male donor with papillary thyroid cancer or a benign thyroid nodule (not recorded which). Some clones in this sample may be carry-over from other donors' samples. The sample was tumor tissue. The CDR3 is CATSDSRRVGEQYF. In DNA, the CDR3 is TGTGCCACCAGTGATTCTCGCAGGGTTGGAGAGCAGTACTTC.